This TCR beta chain was recovered during a study of CD4 T cells in relation to SARS-CoV-2 and coronaviruses. The CDR3 extends over 21 amino acids. The V and J ends lost 3 bases and 0 bases, in that order; junction bases with no gene match: 17. CDR1 MNHEY and CDR2 SMNVEV come from the germline V gene (reference sequence). The study's findings and limits: Roughly 69% of donors had memory CD4+ clonotypes crossrecognizing SARS-CoV-2 and common cold coronavirus spike. Culture-expanded clones reflect memory recall rather than primary priming during culture. Crossreactive clones expanded significantly less to SARS-CoV-2 than monoreactive clones.

CD4+ T cells from unexposed donors were obtained before the COVID-19 pandemic (2011-2018). With regard to this clone: Its antigen is not known.

Naive and memory CD4+ T cell DNA was deep-sequenced without culture. TCRdb's copy holds only in-frame clones and misses some; the assay was immunoSEQ multiplex PCR. The sample carries about 59,000 clones, 86% recorded once. The receptor was derived from a human donor in good health. The chain combines TRBV27 with TRBJ2-3, with 11 bases lining up with TRBD2. Sample: memory CD4+ T cells from PBMCs. The DNA for the CDR3 is TGTGCCAGCAGTTTTCTAGAAGCCCGGCTAGCGGGAGGCTATAGCACAGATACGCAGTATTTT. This gives the protein CASSFLEARLAGGYSTDTQYF.